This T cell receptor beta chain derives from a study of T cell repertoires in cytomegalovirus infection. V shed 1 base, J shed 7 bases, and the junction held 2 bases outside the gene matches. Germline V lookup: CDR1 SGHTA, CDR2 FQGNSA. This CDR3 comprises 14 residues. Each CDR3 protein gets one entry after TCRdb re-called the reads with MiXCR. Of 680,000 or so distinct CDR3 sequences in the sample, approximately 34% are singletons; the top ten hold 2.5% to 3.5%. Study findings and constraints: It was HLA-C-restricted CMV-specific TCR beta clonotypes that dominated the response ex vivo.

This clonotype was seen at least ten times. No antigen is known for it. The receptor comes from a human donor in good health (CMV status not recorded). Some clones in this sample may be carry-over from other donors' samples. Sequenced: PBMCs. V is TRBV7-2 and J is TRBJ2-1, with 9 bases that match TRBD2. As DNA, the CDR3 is TGTGCCAGCAGCTTAGATAGCGGGAGAAATGAGCAGTTCTTC. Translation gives CASSLDSGRNEQFF.